These 19 T cell receptor beta chains were sequenced from one sample in a study of Ad26.COV2.S vaccination and SARS-CoV-2 variants. The treatment here: some 19 received Ad26.COV2.S at low or high dose, single or two shots; roughly 5 received placebo; per-sample allocation not given. Sampling was done on day 63 after the first vaccine or placebo injection. TCRdb's table, derived via immunoSEQ multiplex PCR, lists solely in-frame clones and lacks some. The table shows 400,000 to 450,000 clones, with approximately 90% occurring only once. The sequencing here drew on peripheral blood, taken in a trial of Ad26.COV2.S vaccine versus placebo. Receptors originate from a person aged 18 to 59 who received the Ad26.COV2.S COVID-19 vaccine or a placebo.

This clone was counted a single time. The chain recombines TRBV30 with TRBJ1-6; a weak D match, TRBD1 (6 bases). This CDR3 has 15 residues. The V gene lost 0 bases and the J gene lost 10 bases, with 16 bases spanning the gap. The germline V gene has CDR1 GTSNPN and CDR2 SVGIG (reference sequence). The CDR3 sequence: CAWSVVARGKSPLHF. In DNA, the CDR3 is TGTGCCTGGAGTGTAGTCGCCAGGGGAAAGTCACCCCTCCACTTT.

J is TRBJ2-1 and V is TRBV3-1 (or the pseudogene TRBV3-2), with TRBD2 identical over 14 bases. The CDR3 length is 15 residues. The germline V gene has CDR1 LGHDT and CDR2 YNNKEL (reference sequence). The V segment lost 4 bases and the J segment 7 bases; nucleotides outside the gene matches: 3. The CDR3 is CASSPGLAGANEQFF. The CDR3 DNA is TGTGCCAGCAGCCCGGGACTAGCGGGGGCGAATGAGCAGTTCTTC.

The CDR3 DNA sequence: TGTGCCAGCAGTTACTCGGATTCCGGGACAGGGAAACTGTTTTTT. Translating it yields CASSYSDSGTGKLFF. This sequence joins TRBV6-2 or TRBV6-3 and TRBJ1-4; 9 nucleotides align to TRBD1. Trimming cost V 0 bases and J 11 bases; bases outside gene matches: 7. This CDR3 is built from 15 residues. Germline V gene lookup returns CDR1 MNHEY and CDR2 SVGEGT.

The gene calls are TRBV5-8 and TRBJ1-2; a weak D match, TRBD1 (5 bases). Germline V gene lookup returns CDR1 SGHTS and CDR2 YDEGEE. V was pared by 0 bases and J by 2 bases, with 14 bases between. The CDR3 has 16 amino acids. The CDR3 sequence is CASSLGESGRNYGYTF. The CDR3 nucleotides read TGTGCCAGCAGCTTGGGAGAATCGGGACGGAACTATGGCTACACCTTC.

The rearrangement uses TRBV27 and TRBJ2-1; D might be TRBD2 (6 bases). With 4 bases removed from V and 8 bases from J, the gap between germline ends came to 18 bases. The CDR3 has 15 residues. The germline CDR1 and CDR2 sequences are MNHEY and SMNVEV (reference sequence). CDR3 coding DNA: TGTGCCAGCAGTTGGCAGGCCCATTCGGGAGATGAGCAGTTCTTC. Encoded protein: CASSWQAHSGDEQFF.

Points on this clone: This CDR3 is also generated by other DNA sequences in the sample. J is TRBJ1-1 and V is TRBV5-1, with TRBD1 matching 9 bases. CDR1 and CDR2 (germline): SGHRS, YFSETQ. Trimming at V came to 5 bases and at J to 2 bases, leaving 4 bases not matched to a gene. The CDR3 totals 14 residues. The CDR3 nucleotides read TGCGCCAGCAGTCCGGGACAGGGAAACACTGAAGCTTTCTTT. Its protein product is CASSPGQGNTEAFF.

This chain joins TRBV13 and TRBJ2-5; 8 nucleotides agree with TRBD2. Germline values: CDR1 PRHDT, CDR2 FYEKMQ (reference sequence). Trimming removed 4 bases from V and 1 base from J; junction bases left unmatched: 11. The CDR3 loop spans 17 amino acids. The CDR3 nucleotides read TGTGCCAGCAGCTCCCGCGGGCTAGCGGGCTCCCAAGAGACCCAGTACTTC. Protein sequence: CASSSRGLAGSQETQYF. Drawing the rest from reference TRBV13 and TRBJ2-5, the complete variable domain is AAGVIQSPRHLIKEKRETATLKCYPIPRHDTVYWYQQGPGQDPQFLISFYEKMQSDKGSIPDRFSAQQFSDYHSELNMSSLELGDSALYFCASSSRGLAGSQETQYFGPGTRLLVL.

V is TRBV2 and J is TRBJ2-1; 11 nucleotides match TRBD2. Germline V lookup: CDR1 SNHLY, CDR2 FYNNEI. The V gene end was trimmed by 8 bases and the J gene end by 3 bases; junction bases not matched to a gene: 9. CDR3 length: 16 amino acids. The CDR3 protein is CASGLLAGGHYNEQFF. CDR3 sequence (DNA): TGTGCCAGCGGACTTCTAGCGGGAGGTCACTACAATGAGCAGTTCTTC.

This chain uses TRBV21-1 with TRBJ1-1. TRBV21-1 corresponds to a pseudogene. The CDR3 consists of 16 residues. In nucleotides, the CDR3 is TGTGCCAGCAGCAGTAGTACAGAAGGGCCGAACACTGAAGCTTTCTTT. This codes for CASSSSTEGPNTEAFF.

The chain carries TRBV7-3 and TRBJ2-1; D perhaps matches TRBD2 (6 bases). The CDR3 runs to 17 residues. The V and J ends lost 2 bases and 0 bases respectively, with 14 bases between them. Germline-derived CDR1 and CDR2 are SGHTA and FQGTGA. CDR3 amino acids: CASSLGGRSSSYNEQFF. The DNA for the CDR3 is TGTGCCAGCAGCTTAGGGGGGAGATCGAGCTCCTACAATGAGCAGTTCTTC.

The chain carries TRBV13 and TRBJ2-2; TRBD1 matches at 9 bases. This CDR3 spans 14 amino acids. Trimming cost V 8 bases and J 0 bases; bases outside gene matches: 1. The V gene's germline CDR1 is PRHDT and CDR2 FYEKMQ (reference sequence). CDR3 sequence reads: CASRTGANTGELFF. The CDR3 DNA sequence: TGTGCCAGCCGGACAGGGGCGAACACCGGGGAGCTGTTTTTT.

The chain uses TRBV4-1 and TRBJ2-6; a possible D gene is TRBD2 (6 bases). V lost 1 base, J lost 2 bases, and 15 bases lay in between. CDR3 length: 18 amino acids. Germline-derived CDR1 and CDR2 are MGHRA and YSYEKL. CDR3 protein: CASSQVWGAGTGANVLTF. CDR3 in DNA: TGCGCCAGCAGCCAAGTATGGGGCGCGGGGACTGGGGCCAACGTCCTGACTTTC.

V gene TRBV6-5 combines with J gene TRBJ1-6; D uncertain. CDR1 and CDR2 (germline): MNHEY, SVGAGI. V shed 3 bases and J shed 5 bases, with 11 bases lying between them. The CDR3 is 15 residues long. The CDR3 spells CASSYWSADNSPLHF. The CDR3, as DNA: TGTGCCAGCAGTTATTGGTCGGCAGATAATTCACCCCTCCACTTT.

This chain uses TRBV9 with TRBJ2-4; 8 bases are a match to TRBD1. The CDR3 is made up of 15 amino acids. V was clipped by 3 bases and J by 5 bases; unmatched bases: 7. Germline CDR1 SGDLS, CDR2 YYNGEE. The CDR3 is CASSARTGQENIQYF. CDR3 nucleotide sequence: TGTGCCAGCAGCGCCCGGACGGGACAGGAAAACATTCAGTACTTC.

This clone was picked up a small number of times. The chain recombines TRBV4-1 with TRBJ1-1; D uncertain. Trimming removed 3 bases from V and 7 bases from J, with 12 bases in between. Germline CDR1 and CDR2: MGHRA and YSYEKL. The CDR3 extends over 13 amino acids. The CDR3 region has the DNA TGCGCCAGCAGCCAGGTTTCCGGGGATGAAGCTTTCTTT. The encoded protein is CASSQVSGDEAFF.

The chain joins TRBV18 to TRBJ2-1; TRBD2 is a possible D gene (5 bases). Trimming took 2 bases from V and 5 from J, leaving 7 bases between them. The germline CDR1 and CDR2 sequences are KGHSH and LQKENI. The CDR3 contains 13 residues. The CDR3 sequence is CASSPGENNEQFF. The CDR3, as DNA: TGTGCCAGCTCACCAGGGGAGAACAATGAGCAGTTCTTC.

J is TRBJ2-1 and V is TRBV5-1; 7 bases are shared with TRBD2. The germline V gene encodes CDR1 SGHRS and CDR2 YFSETQ. Trimming removed 6 bases from V and 9 bases from J; junction bases left unmatched: 9. This CDR3 contains 13 residues. This CDR3 reads CASIVEGGSEQFF. The CDR3, as DNA: TGCGCCAGCATCGTCGAGGGAGGGAGTGAGCAGTTCTTC. Variable domain in full (rest from reference TRBV5-1 and TRBJ2-1): KAGVTQTPRYLIKTRGQQVTLSCSPISGHRSVSWYQQTPGQGLQFLFEYFSETQRNKGNFPGRFSGRQFSNSRSEMNVSTLELGDSALYLCASIVEGGSEQFFGPGTRLTVL.

This clone was counted a single time. This CDR3 is also generated by other DNA sequences in the sample. V and J are TRBV4-3 and TRBJ2-1, with D unresolved. Between the trimmed V and J ends, which lost 0 bases and 7 bases, there was a span of 7 bases. The CDR3 is 13 amino acids. The germline V gene has CDR1 LGHNA and CDR2 YSLEER. The CDR3, as DNA: TGCGCCAGCAGCCAAGAACTGCGGAATGAGCAGTTCTTC. Translating gives CASSQELRNEQFF.

The CDR3 is CASRQTGGWTEAFF. CDR3 in DNA: TGTGCCAGCAGGCAGACAGGGGGCTGGACTGAAGCTTTCTTT. The chain joins TRBV28 to TRBJ1-1; the match to TRBD1 covers 10 bases. Germline values: CDR1 MDHEN, CDR2 SYDVKM. The CDR3 is made up of 14 amino acids. The junction had 6 bases not matched to a gene; V was cut back by 6 bases and J by 5 bases.